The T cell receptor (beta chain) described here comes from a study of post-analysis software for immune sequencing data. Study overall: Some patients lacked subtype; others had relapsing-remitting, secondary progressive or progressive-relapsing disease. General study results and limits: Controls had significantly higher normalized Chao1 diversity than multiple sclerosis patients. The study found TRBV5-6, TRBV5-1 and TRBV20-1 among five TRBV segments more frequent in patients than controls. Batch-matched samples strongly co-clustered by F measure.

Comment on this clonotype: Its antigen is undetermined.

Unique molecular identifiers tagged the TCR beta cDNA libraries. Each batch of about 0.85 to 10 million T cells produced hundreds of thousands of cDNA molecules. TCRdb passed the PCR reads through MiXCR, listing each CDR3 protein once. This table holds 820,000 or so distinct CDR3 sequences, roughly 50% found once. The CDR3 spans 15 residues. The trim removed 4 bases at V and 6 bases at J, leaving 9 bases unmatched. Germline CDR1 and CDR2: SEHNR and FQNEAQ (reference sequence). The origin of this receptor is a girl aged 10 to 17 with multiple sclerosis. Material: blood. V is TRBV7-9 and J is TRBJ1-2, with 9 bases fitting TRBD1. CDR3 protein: CASSSIDRGYDGYTF. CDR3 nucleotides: TGTGCCAGCAGCTCCATCGACAGGGGGTATGATGGCTACACCTTC.